What follows is one TCR beta chain and its context. The table came from immunoSEQ multiplex PCR; TCRdb's copy has only in-frame clones and leaves some out. The sample records around 700,000 clones, around 78% being singletons. The data belong to a study of shared clonotypes between healthy human individuals. The overall study: The people who gave samples were two women and a few men aged 18 to 49.

There are 16 residues in the CDR3. From germline, CDR1 is SGHDT and CDR2 YYEEEE. Deletions cut 0 bases from V and 5 bases from J, with 15 bases between. This receptor was identified in a woman in her thirties in good health. The sequencing sample was made of memory CD4+ T cells sorted from blood. Subset meaning: CD45RA-negative fraction. This chain joins TRBV5-6 and TRBJ1-5, with D possibly matching TRBD1 (5 bases). In DNA, the CDR3 is TGTGCCAGCAGCTTGGTGGTCAGGAGGGGATATCAGCCCCAGCATTTT. This sequence encodes CASSLVVRRGYQPQHF.